Detailed here is one T cell receptor (beta chain). What it binds is not known. The data are from a study of beta chain features in type 1 diabetes. General observations from the study: Junctions at VDJ sites from type 1 diabetes patients had fewer insertions and more deletions. Type 1 diabetes patients had moderately but significantly shorter TCRB CDR3s in all four CD4+ subsets. Sequencing from cDNA could over-represent high-TCR-expressing cells.

On average, the one heparinised blood draw given by each donor was approximately 120 mL. CDR3 size: 13 residues. The V end lost 6 bases, the J end lost 6 bases, and 14 bases lay between the germline ends. Germline loops: CDR1 MNHEY, CDR2 SMNVEV (reference sequence). Expressed TCRB transcripts were sequenced after all isolated RNA was converted to cDNA. The assay was immunoSEQ multiplex PCR, and TCRdb's table has in-frame clones only and misses some. The top ten hold 0.44% of the sample, which has about 340,000 clones, 8% seen once. The sample comprised central memory CD4+ T cells from blood. This sequence joins TRBV27 and TRBJ2-5; D uncertain. The clonotype originates from a woman between 18 and 29 years old in good health. The CDR3 is CASSDVPRKTQYF. CDR3 DNA sequence: TGTGCCAGCAGCGACGTTCCCAGAAAGACCCAGTACTTC.